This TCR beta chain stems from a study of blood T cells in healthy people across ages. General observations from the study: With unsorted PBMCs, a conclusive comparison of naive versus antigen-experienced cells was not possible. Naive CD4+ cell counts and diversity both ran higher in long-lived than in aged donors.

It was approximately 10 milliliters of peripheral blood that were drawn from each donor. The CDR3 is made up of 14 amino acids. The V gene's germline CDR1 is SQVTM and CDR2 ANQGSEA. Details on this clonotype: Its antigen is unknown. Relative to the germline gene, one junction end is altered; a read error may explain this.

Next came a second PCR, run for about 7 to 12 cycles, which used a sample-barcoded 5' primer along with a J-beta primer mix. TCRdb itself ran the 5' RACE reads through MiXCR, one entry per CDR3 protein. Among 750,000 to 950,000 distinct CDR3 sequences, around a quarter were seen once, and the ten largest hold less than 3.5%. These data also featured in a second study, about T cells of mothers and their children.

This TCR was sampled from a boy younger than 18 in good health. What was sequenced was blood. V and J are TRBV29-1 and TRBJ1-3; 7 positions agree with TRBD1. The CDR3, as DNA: TGCAGCGTTGAATCAGGGGGACTGGGAAGCACCATATATTTT. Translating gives CSVESGGLGSTIYF.